This T cell receptor (beta chain) was recovered during a study of T cells in Graves' hyperthyroidism and ophthalmopathy. Study-level information: The blood sample was taken at first diagnosis, before treatment began. Findings of the study overall: Blood also held most thyroid clonotypes expanded beyond 0.001.

Amplification of TCR beta CDR3 regions was performed using RNA transcripts as template. HTBI primers were employed in a first-round RT-PCR of the TCR CDR3. From the multiplex PCR reads, TCRdb called clonotypes with MiXCR, one entry per CDR3 protein. Among hundreds of thousands of distinct CDR3 sequences, around 19% were seen once, and the ten largest hold about two fifths. This clonotype was picked up a small number of times. Antigen specificity is unknown. This CDR3 region has 15 residues. Looked up from germline, CDR1 is DFQATT and CDR2 is SNEGSKA (reference sequence). V shed 7 bases, J shed 2 bases, and the junction held 14 bases outside the gene matches.

The TCR was taken from a man between 50 and 59 years old with Graves' ophthalmopathy. Sequencing input: blood. This sequence joins TRBV20-1 and TRBJ2-7; 7 bases are a match to TRBD2. The CDR3 is CSESPRGRGTYEQYF. DNA of the CDR3: TGCAGTGAGTCACCGCGTGGGCGGGGGACCTACGAGCAGTACTTC.